The clone carrying this T cell receptor (beta chain) was seen ten or more times. Its antigen remains unidentified. This specimen belongs to a study of human T cells and chemical hapten exposure. For the study at large: Variability of per-sample TCR yields stemmed mainly from small differences in pooled library volume. Study observations and caveats: With DPC sensitization, TCRs exceeding 1 in 1000 frequency showed no change.

The germline gives CDR1 SNHLY, CDR2 FYNNEI. The V and J ends lost 1 base and 1 base, in that order; junction bases with no gene match: 4. This CDR3 contains 16 residues. The library tagged each cDNA molecule with unique molecular identifiers. In the source study's methods: There were a median of approximately 88,000 TCRs per sample, with a range from roughly 20,000 to 700,000. TCRdb re-called the 5' RACE reads with MiXCR, one entry per CDR3 protein. In this record, the V and J calls reflect TCRdb's handling and not the investigators' own analysis. The sample lists about 140,000 distinct CDR3 sequences, 3.5% to 5% seen once, with more than 1.2% in the top ten. From whole blood left unfractionated, total RNA was extracted.

The receptor's source is a female donor in good health. The rearrangement links TRBV2 to TRBJ2-1, with 7 bases matching TRBD2. This CDR3 reads CASSEVVSGSYNEQFF. CDR3 coding DNA: TGTGCCAGCAGTGAAGTAGTTAGCGGGTCCTACAATGAGCAGTTCTTC. Variable domain in full (rest from reference TRBV2 and TRBJ2-1): EPEVTQTPSHQVTQMGQEVILRCVPISNHLYFYWYRQILGQKVEFLVSFYNNEISEKSEIFDDQFSVERPDGSNFTLKIRSTKLEDSAMYFCASSEVVSGSYNEQFFGPGTRLTVL.